This T cell receptor (beta chain) comes out of a study of T cell repertoires in cytomegalovirus infection. Overall study context: Indications came from public TCR beta signatures; they pointed to CMV infection and to a matching HLA type.

This clonotype was seen a few times. Its antigen is as yet unknown. TCRdb ran MiXCR on the reads and lists one entry per CDR3 protein. The top ten hold around 27% of the sample, which has around 49,000 distinct CDR3 sequences, around 18% seen once. The CDR3 consists of 14 residues. Trimming cost V 10 bases and J 6 bases, with 22 bases left between them. From germline, CDR1 is ENHRY and CDR2 SYGVKD. The gene calls are TRBV10-3 and TRBJ2-7, with D maybe TRBD2 (6 bases). This sequence was found in a human donor in good health (CMV status not recorded). Some clones in this sample may be carry-over from other donors' samples. This material consisted of CD8+ T cells from cultured PBMCs, taken from culture after CMV antigen stimulation. The CDR3 is CATYTPDYLGEQYF. In DNA form, the CDR3 reads TGTGCCACCTATACCCCGGACTACCTTGGCGAGCAGTACTTC.